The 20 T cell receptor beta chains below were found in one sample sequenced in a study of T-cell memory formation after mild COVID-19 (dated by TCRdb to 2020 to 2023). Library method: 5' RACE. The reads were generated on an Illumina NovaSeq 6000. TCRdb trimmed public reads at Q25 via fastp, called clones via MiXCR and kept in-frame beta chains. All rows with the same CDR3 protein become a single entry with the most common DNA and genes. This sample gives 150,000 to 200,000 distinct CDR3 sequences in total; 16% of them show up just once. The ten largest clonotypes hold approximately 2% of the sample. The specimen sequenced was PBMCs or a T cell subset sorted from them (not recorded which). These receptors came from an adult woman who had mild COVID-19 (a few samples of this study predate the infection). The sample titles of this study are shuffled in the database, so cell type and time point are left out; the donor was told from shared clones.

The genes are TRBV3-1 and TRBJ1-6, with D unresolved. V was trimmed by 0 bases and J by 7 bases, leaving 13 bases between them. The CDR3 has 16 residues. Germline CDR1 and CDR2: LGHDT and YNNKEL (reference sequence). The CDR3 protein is CASSQEGKGFNSPLHF. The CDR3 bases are TGTGCCAGCAGCCAAGAAGGCAAGGGCTTCAATTCACCCCTCCACTTT.

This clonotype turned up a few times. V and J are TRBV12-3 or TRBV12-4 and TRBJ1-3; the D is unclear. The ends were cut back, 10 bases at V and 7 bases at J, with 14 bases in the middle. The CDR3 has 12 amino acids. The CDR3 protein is CANQQDLNTIYF. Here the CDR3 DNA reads TGTGCCAACCAGCAGGACTTGAACACCATATATTTT.

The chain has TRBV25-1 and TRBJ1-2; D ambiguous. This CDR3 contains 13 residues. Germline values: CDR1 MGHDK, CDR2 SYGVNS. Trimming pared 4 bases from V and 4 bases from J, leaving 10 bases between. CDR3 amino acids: CASSAEYGYGYTF. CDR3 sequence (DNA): TGTGCCAGCAGTGCCGAATATGGCTATGGCTACACCTTC.

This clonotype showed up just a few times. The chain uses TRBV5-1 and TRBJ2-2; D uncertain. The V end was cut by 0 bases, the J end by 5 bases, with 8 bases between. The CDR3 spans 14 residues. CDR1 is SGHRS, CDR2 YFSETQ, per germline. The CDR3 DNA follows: TGCGCCAGCAGCTTGGTTCTCAAAACCGGGGAGCTGTTTTTT. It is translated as CASSLVLKTGELFF.

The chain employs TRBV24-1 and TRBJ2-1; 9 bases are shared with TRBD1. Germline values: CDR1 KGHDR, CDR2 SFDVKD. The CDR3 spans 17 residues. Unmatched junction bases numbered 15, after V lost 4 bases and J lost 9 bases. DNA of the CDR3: TGTGCCACCAGTGACCCCGGGGACAGGGCCGTCTCAATTGAGCAGTTCTTC. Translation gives CATSDPGDRAVSIEQFF.

Written as DNA, the CDR3 is TGCGCCAGCAGCTTGTACCAGGCCATGAACACTGAAGCTTTCTTT. This gives the protein CASSLYQAMNTEAFF. The rearrangement links TRBV5-1 to TRBJ1-1; the D is unclear. The CDR3 is 15 residues long. Per the germline V gene, CDR1 is SGHRS and CDR2 is YFSETQ. Trimming removed 1 base from V and 0 bases from J, with 10 bases in between.

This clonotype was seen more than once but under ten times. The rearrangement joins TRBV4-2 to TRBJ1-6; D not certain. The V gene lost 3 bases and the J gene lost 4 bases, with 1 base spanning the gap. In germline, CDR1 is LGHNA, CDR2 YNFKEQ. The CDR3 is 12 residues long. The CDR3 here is CASSQYNSPLHF. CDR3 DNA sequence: TGTGCCAGCAGCCAGTATAATTCACCCCTCCACTTT.

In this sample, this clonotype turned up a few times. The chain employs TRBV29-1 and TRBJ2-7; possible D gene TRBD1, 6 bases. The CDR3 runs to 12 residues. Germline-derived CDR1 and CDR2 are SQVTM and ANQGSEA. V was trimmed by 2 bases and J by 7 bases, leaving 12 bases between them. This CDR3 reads CSVEQGPLEQYF. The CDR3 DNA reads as TGCAGCGTTGAACAGGGGCCACTTGAGCAGTACTTC.

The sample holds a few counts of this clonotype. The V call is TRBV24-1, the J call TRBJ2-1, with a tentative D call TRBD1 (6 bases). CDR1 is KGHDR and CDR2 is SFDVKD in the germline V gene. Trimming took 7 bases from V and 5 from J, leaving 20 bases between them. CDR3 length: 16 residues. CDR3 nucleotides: TGTGCCACCAGCCCCCAGGGATGGGGGCAAAACAATGAGCAGTTCTTC. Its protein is CATSPQGWGQNNEQFF.

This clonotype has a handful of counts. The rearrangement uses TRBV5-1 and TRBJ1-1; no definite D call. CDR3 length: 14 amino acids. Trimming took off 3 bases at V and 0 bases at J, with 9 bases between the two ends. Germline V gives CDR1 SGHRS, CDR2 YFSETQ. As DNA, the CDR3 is TGCGCCAGCAGCTCGGGCCTCATGAACACTGAAGCTTTCTTT. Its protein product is CASSSGLMNTEAFF. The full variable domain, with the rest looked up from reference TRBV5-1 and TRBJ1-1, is KAGVTQTPRYLIKTRGQQVTLSCSPISGHRSVSWYQQTPGQGLQFLFEYFSETQRNKGNFPGRFSGRQFSNSRSEMNVSTLELGDSALYLCASSSGLMNTEAFFGQGTRLTVV.

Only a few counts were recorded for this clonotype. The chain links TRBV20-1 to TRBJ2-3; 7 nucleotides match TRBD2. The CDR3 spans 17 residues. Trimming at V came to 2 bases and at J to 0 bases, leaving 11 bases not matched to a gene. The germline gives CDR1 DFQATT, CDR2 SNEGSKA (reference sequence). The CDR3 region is CSARLFLADPSTDTQYF. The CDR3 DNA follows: TGCAGTGCTAGATTGTTCCTAGCGGACCCTAGCACAGATACGCAGTATTTT.

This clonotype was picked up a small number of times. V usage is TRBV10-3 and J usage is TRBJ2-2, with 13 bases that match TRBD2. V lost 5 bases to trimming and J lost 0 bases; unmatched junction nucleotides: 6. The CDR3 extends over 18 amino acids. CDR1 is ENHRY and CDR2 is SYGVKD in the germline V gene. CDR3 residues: CAISPGLAGLANTGELFF. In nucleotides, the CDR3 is TGTGCCATCAGTCCGGGACTAGCGGGACTCGCGAACACCGGGGAGCTGTTTTTT.

The chain's CDR3 is CASSSKLAGETQYF. The CDR3 DNA follows: TGTGCCAGCAGCTCAAAACTAGCGGGAGAGACCCAGTACTTC. The chain has TRBV11-3 and TRBJ2-5, with 9 bases matching TRBD2. V dropped 4 bases and J dropped 4; count of bases not matched to a gene: 4. The germline V gene has CDR1 SGHNT and CDR2 YENEEA. The CDR3 is 14 residues long. Full variable domain (outside the CDR3, taken from reference TRBV11-3 and TRBJ2-5): EAGVVQSPRYKIIEKKQPVAFWCNPISGHNTLYWYLQNLGQGPELLIRYENEEAVDDSQLPKDRFSAERLKGVDSTLKIQPAELGDSAVYLCASSSKLAGETQYFGPGTRLLVL.

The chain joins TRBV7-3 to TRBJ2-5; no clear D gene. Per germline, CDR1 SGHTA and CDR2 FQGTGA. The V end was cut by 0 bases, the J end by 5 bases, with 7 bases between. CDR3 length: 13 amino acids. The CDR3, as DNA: TGTGCCAGCAGCTTAACGGTCCTGGAGACCCAGTACTTC. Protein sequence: CASSLTVLETQYF.

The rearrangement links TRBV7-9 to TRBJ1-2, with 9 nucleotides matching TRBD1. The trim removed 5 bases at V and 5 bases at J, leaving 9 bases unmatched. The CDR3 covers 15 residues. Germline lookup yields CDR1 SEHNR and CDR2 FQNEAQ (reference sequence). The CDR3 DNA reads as TGTGCCAGCAGCGAAAGGACAGGGGAGAAGTATGGCTACACCTTC. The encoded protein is CASSERTGEKYGYTF.

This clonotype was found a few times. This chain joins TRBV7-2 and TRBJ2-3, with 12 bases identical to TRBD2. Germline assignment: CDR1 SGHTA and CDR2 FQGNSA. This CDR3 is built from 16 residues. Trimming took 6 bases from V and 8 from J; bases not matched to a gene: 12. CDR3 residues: CASSPGPSGRAVTQYF. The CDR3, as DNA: TGTGCCAGCAGTCCAGGTCCTAGCGGGAGGGCCGTTACGCAGTATTTT. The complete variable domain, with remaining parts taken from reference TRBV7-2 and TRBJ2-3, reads GAGVSQSPSNKVTEKGKDVELRCDPISGHTALYWYRQSLGQGLEFLIYFQGNSAPDKSGLPSDRFSAERTGGSVSTLTIQRTQQEDSAVYLCASSPGPSGRAVTQYFGPGTRLTVL.

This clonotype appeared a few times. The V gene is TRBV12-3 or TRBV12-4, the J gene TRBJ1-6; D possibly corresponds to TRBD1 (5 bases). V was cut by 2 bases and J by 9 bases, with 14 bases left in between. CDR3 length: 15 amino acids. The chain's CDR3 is CASSLTGGWGSPLHF. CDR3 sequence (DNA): TGTGCCAGCAGTTTAACGGGGGGATGGGGTTCACCCCTCCACTTT.

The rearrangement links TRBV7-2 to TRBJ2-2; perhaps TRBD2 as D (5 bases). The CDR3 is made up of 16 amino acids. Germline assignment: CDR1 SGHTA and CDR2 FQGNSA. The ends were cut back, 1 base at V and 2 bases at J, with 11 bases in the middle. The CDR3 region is CASSLVVGDNTGELFF. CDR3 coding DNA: TGTGCCAGCAGCTTAGTTGTCGGGGATAACACCGGGGAGCTGTTTTTT. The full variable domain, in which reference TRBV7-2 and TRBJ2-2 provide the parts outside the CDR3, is GAGVSQSPSNKVTEKGKDVELRCDPISGHTALYWYRQSLGQGLEFLIYFQGNSAPDKSGLPSDRFSAERTGGSVSTLTIQRTQQEDSAVYLCASSLVVGDNTGELFFGEGSRLTVL.

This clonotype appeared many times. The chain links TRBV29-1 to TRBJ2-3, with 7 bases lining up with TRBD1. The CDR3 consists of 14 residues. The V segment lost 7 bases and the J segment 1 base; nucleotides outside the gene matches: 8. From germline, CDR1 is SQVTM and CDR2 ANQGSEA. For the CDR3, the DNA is TGCAGCGGAAAGGGACAGCTGGGCACAGATACGCAGTATTTT. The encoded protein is CSGKGQLGTDTQYF.

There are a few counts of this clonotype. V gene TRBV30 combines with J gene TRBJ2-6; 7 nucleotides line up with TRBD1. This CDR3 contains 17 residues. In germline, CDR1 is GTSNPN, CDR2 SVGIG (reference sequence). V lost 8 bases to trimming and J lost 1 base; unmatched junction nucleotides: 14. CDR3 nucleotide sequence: TGTGCCAGGGCCGTGGGGCAGGGGGAATCTGGGGCCAACGTCCTGACTTTC. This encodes CARAVGQGESGANVLTF.